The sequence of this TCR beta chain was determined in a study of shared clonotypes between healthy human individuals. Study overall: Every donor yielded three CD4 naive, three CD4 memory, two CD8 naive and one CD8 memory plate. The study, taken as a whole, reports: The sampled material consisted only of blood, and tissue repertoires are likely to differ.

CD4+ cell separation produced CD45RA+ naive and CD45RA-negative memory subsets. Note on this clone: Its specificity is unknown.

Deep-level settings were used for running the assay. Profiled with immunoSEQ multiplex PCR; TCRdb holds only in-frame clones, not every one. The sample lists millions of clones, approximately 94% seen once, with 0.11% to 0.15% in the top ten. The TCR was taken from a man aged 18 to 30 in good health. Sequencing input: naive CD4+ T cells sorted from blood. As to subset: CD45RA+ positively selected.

CDR3 protein: CAWSVSRVNYGYTF. In nucleotides, the CDR3 is TGTGCCTGGAGTGTTTCCAGGGTAAACTATGGCTACACCTTC. The J gene is TRBJ1-2, the V gene TRBV30, with a tentative D call TRBD1 (5 bases). Germline CDR1 and CDR2: GTSNPN and SVGIG (reference sequence). CDR3 length: 14 residues. V dropped 0 bases and J dropped 2 bases, with 10 bases sitting between them.